This passage covers 12 T cell receptor beta chains from one sample sequenced in a study of blood T cell repertoires in COVID-19. Assay used: immunoSEQ multiplex PCR; TCRdb lists only in-frame clones, some missing. The profile shows hundreds of thousands of clones, roughly four fifths of them singletons. The sample comprised PBMCs or T cells enriched from blood (not recorded which). The receptors were gathered from a young man with acute COVID-19.

The rearrangement joins TRBV6-5 to TRBJ1-1; 8 bases match TRBD1. Germline trimming cut 4 bases from V and 2 bases from J; bases unmatched to any gene: 3. The CDR3 has 14 amino acids. The V gene's germline CDR1 is MNHEY and CDR2 SVGAGI. The DNA of the CDR3 is TGTGCCAGCAGTTCCCAGGGGGCAAACACTGAAGCTTTCTTT. Translating gives CASSSQGANTEAFF.

The chain has TRBV4-3 and TRBJ2-6; unclear D gene. The CDR3 loop spans 15 amino acids. The V end lost 4 bases, the J end lost 3 bases, and 10 bases lay between the germline ends. Germline V gene data show CDR1 as LGHNA and CDR2 as YSLEER. CDR3 residues: CASSRDPGGANVLTF. The CDR3 DNA reads as TGCGCCAGCAGCCGAGATCCAGGTGGGGCCAACGTCCTGACTTTC.

The rearrangement uses TRBV9 and TRBJ1-2; 8 nucleotides match TRBD1. The CDR3 is 12 amino acids. The V gene end was trimmed by 2 bases and the J gene end by 8 bases; junction bases not matched to a gene: 2. Germline values: CDR1 SGDLS, CDR2 YYNGEE. CDR3 nucleotides: TGTGCCAGCAGCGTGGGGACAGGCGGCTACACCTTC. It encodes CASSVGTGGYTF.

The chain has TRBV7-8 and TRBJ2-1; D is possibly TRBD2 (5 bases). This CDR3 is built from 18 residues. V lost 5 bases, J lost 2 bases, and 22 bases lay in between. CDR1 and CDR2 (germline): SGHVS, FQNEAQ. CDR3 in amino acids: CASSQRPKYSSTYNEQFF. In nucleotides, the CDR3 is TGTGCCAGCAGCCAAAGGCCCAAATACTCTAGCACCTACAATGAGCAGTTCTTC.

This chain links TRBV6-2 or TRBV6-3 with TRBJ1-4, with D unresolved. V lost 3 bases and J 8 bases, leaving 13 bases between the germline ends. The V gene's germline CDR1 is MNHEY and CDR2 SVGEGT. This CDR3 comprises 14 residues. CDR3 region: CASSYNRGGEKLFF. CDR3 nucleotide sequence: TGTGCCAGCAGTTATAATCGGGGAGGCGAAAAACTGTTTTTT.

The chain combines TRBV9 with TRBJ2-3; the D gene is possibly TRBD2 (6 bases). Germline-derived CDR1 and CDR2 are SGDLS and YYNGEE. Trimming cost V 0 bases and J 4 bases, with 12 bases left between them. The CDR3 loop spans 15 amino acids. CDR3 sequence reads: CASSVGAGIADTQYF. Here the CDR3 DNA reads TGTGCCAGCAGCGTAGGCGCGGGGATCGCAGATACGCAGTATTTT.

The genes are TRBV3-1 (or the pseudogene TRBV3-2) and TRBJ1-1, with D tentatively TRBD1 (6 bases). Germline CDR1 LGHDT, CDR2 YNNKEL (reference sequence). CDR3 length equals 15 residues. V shed 3 bases and J shed 5 bases, with 16 bases lying between them. The CDR3 DNA follows: TGTGCCAGCAGCCACTACCACAGGGTTTCGACTGAAGCTTTCTTT. Protein: CASSHYHRVSTEAFF.

V is TRBV5-1 and J is TRBJ1-4; the D is unclear. The germline V gene has CDR1 SGHRS and CDR2 YFSETQ. There are 15 residues in the CDR3. The V end lost 5 bases, the J end lost 0 bases, and 11 bases lay between the germline ends. DNA for the CDR3: TGCGCCAGCAGTATTTTTCCGTCAACTAATGAAAAACTGTTTTTT. This sequence encodes CASSIFPSTNEKLFF. The whole variable domain, remainder taken from reference TRBV5-1 and TRBJ1-4, is KAGVTQTPRYLIKTRGQQVTLSCSPISGHRSVSWYQQTPGQGLQFLFEYFSETQRNKGNFPGRFSGRQFSNSRSEMNVSTLELGDSALYLCASSIFPSTNEKLFFGSGTQLSVL.

The chain joins TRBV5-8 to TRBJ2-1; 7 bases match TRBD1. CDR3 length equals 14 residues. Germline V lookup: CDR1 SGHTS, CDR2 YDEGEE. The J segment lost 3 bases and the V segment lost 4 bases, leaving 4 bases of the junction unmatched. As DNA, the CDR3 is TGTGCCAGCAGCCCGGGACAGATCTACAATGAGCAGTTCTTC. Protein: CASSPGQIYNEQFF.

This chain uses TRBV7-2 with TRBJ2-3; 8 nucleotides line up with TRBD2. V dropped 2 bases and J dropped 3; count of bases not matched to a gene: 7. CDR3 length equals 16 residues. The V gene's germline CDR1 is SGHTA and CDR2 FQGNSA. The CDR3: CASSLIRAGGTDTQYF. In DNA, the CDR3 is TGTGCCAGCAGCTTAATCCGCGCGGGAGGAACAGATACGCAGTATTTT.

The V call is TRBV6-5, the J call TRBJ1-3; D possibly corresponds to TRBD1 (6 bases). The CDR3 is 15 amino acids. Germline V gene data show CDR1 as MNHEY and CDR2 as SVGAGI. V lost 6 bases and J lost 0, with 12 bases in between. The CDR3 loop is CASSGDRFSGNTIYF. Here the CDR3 DNA reads TGTGCCAGCAGCGGCGACAGGTTCTCTGGAAACACCATATATTTT.

This sequence joins TRBV10-3 and TRBJ1-6, with 9 bases matching TRBD1. Germline values: CDR1 ENHRY, CDR2 SYGVKD. V lost 8 bases to trimming and J lost 9 bases; unmatched junction nucleotides: 2. The CDR3 covers 12 residues. This CDR3 is CAIGQGTSPLHF. The CDR3 DNA reads TGTGCCATCGGACAGGGGACTTCACCCCTCCACTTT.